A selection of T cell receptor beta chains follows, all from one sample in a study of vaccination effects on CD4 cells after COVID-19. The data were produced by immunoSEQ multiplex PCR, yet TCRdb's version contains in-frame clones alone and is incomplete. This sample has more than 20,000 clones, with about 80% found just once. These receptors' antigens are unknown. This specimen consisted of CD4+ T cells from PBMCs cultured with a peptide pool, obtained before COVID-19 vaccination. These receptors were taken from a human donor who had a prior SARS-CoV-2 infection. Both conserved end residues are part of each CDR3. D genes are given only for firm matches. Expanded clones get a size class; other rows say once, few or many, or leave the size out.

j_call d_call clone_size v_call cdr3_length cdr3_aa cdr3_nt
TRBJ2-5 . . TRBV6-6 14 CASSYSADQETQYF TGTGCCAGCAGTTACTCGGCCGACCAAGAGACCCAGTACTTC
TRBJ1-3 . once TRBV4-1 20 CASSQVIVPRAALSGNTIYF TGCGCCAGCAGCCAGGTAATTGTCCCGCGGGCCGCTCTCTCTGGAAACACCATATATTTT
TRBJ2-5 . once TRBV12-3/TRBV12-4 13 CASRRAGFEGQYF TGTGCCAGCAGACGGGCCGGGTTCGAGGGCCAGTACTTC
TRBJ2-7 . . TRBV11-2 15 CASSLVLDNSYEQYF TGTGCCAGCAGCTTAGTCCTGGACAACTCCTACGAGCAGTACTTC
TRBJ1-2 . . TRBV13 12 CASSGQGDGYTF TGTGCCAGCAGCGGCCAGGGTGATGGCTACACCTTC
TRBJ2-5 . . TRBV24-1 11 CATGTPETQYF TGTGCCACCGGGACCCCAGAGACCCAGTACTTC
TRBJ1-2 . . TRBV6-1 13 CASSEVLRGGYTF TGTGCCAGCAGTGAGGTTCTCCGGGGTGGCTACACCTTC
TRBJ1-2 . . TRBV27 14 CASSRGGLPYGYTF TGTGCCAGCAGTCGGGGGGGACTGCCCTATGGCTACACCTTC
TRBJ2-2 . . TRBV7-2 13 CASSLPRRVELFF TGTGCCAGCAGCCTCCCCCGCAGAGTAGAGCTGTTTTTT
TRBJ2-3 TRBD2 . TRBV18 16 CASSPGLAGVTDTQYF TGTGCCAGCTCCCCGGGACTAGCGGGAGTCACAGATACGCAGTATTTT
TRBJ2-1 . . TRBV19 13 CASSLRGANEQFF TGTGCCAGTAGCCTTAGGGGTGCCAATGAGCAGTTCTTC
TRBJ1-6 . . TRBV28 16 CASSLWSGSYNSPLHF TGTGCCAGCAGTTTGTGGTCAGGATCCTATAATTCACCCCTCCACTTT
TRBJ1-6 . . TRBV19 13 CASSIQANSPLHF TGTGCCAGTAGTATCCAGGCGAATTCACCCCTCCACTTT
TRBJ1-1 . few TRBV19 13 CASSIDREGEAFF TGTGCCAGTAGTATAGATCGGGAGGGTGAAGCTTTCTTT
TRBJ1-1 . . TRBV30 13 CAWGRGMNTEAFF TGTGCCTGGGGCCGAGGGATGAACACTGAAGCTTTCTTT
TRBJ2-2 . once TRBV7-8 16 CASSLRRDRITGELFF TGTGCCAGCAGCTTAAGGAGGGACAGAATTACCGGGGAGCTGTTTTTT
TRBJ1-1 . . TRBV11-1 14 CASSLAGVDTEAFF TGTGCCAGCAGCTTAGCAGGGGTTGACACTGAAGCTTTCTTT
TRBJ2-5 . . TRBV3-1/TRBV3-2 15 CASSSFERGPGTQYF TGTGCCAGCAGCTCTTTTGAACGCGGTCCGGGGACCCAGTACTTC
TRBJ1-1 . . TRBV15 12 CATSREGQSAFF TGTGCCACCAGCAGAGAAGGTCAGTCGGCTTTCTTT
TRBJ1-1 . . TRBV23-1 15 CASSHNRTWPTEAFF TGCGCCAGCAGTCATAATAGGACATGGCCAACTGAAGCTTTCTTT
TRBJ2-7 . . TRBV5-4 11 CASSSVYEQYF TGTGCCAGCAGCTCCGTCTACGAGCAGTACTTC
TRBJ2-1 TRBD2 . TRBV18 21 CASSPNKPGTSTEGGYNEQFF TGTGCCAGCTCACCCAACAAACCCGGGACTAGCACCGAAGGGGGCTACAATGAGCAGTTCTTC
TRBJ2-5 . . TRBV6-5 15 CASSPGVVTQETQYF TGTGCCAGCAGTCCGGGAGTGGTTACACAAGAGACCCAGTACTTC
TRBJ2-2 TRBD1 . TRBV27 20 CASSFIWATPGQGGTGELFF TGTGCCAGCAGTTTTATCTGGGCTACTCCGGGACAGGGGGGCACCGGGGAGCTGTTTTTT
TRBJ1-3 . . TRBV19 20 CASSILRGRKEDSSGNTIYF TGTGCCAGTAGTATACTCCGGGGACGAAAAGAAGACAGCTCTGGAAACACCATATATTTT
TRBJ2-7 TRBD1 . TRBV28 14 CASHPGSGGYEQYF TGTGCCAGCCATCCCGGGTCAGGGGGCTACGAGCAGTACTTC
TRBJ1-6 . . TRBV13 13 CASSPRAGGTLHF TGTGCCAGCAGCCCCCGGGCTGGGGGAACCCTCCACTTT
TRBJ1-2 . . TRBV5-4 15 CASSSPRDSSYGYTF TGTGCCAGCAGCTCTCCCCGGGACTCAAGCTATGGCTACACCTTC
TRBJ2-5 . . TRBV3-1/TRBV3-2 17 CASSQGFERNRGETQYF TGTGCCAGCAGCCAAGGATTTGAGAGAAACCGCGGGGAGACCCAGTACTTC
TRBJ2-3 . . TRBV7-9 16 CASSLGASVGTDTQYF TGTGCCAGCAGCTTAGGAGCTAGCGTAGGCACAGATACGCAGTATTTT
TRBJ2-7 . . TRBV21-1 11 CASSLTDFPYF TGTGCCAGCAGCCTAACAGACTTTCCGTACTTC
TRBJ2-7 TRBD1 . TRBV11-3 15 CASSLGTVDENEQYF TGTGCCAGCAGCTTGGGGACAGTGGATGAGAACGAGCAGTACTTC
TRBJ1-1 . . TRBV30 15 CAWSVTAPRNTEAFF TGTGCCTGGAGTGTTACTGCCCCCCGAAACACTGAAGCTTTCTTT
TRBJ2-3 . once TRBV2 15 CASRPTRLGTDTQYF TGTGCCAGCAGGCCGACTCGCCTGGGCACAGATACGCAGTATTTT
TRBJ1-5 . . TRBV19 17 CASSIDLVSQVGQPQHF TGTGCCAGTAGTATAGATTTGGTCTCCCAAGTCGGTCAGCCCCAGCATTTT
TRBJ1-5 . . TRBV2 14 CASSGHISNQPQHF TGTGCCAGCAGTGGGCATATTAGCAATCAGCCCCAGCATTTT
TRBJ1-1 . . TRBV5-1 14 CASSLEGWDTEAFF TGCGCCAGCAGCTTGGAAGGGTGGGACACTGAAGCTTTCTTT
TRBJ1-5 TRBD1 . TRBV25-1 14 CASSVTGRDQPQHF TGTGCCAGCAGTGTGACAGGGAGAGATCAGCCCCAGCATTTT
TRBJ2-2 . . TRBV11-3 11 CASSTPGELFF TGTGCCAGTTCAACTCCCGGGGAGCTGTTTTTT
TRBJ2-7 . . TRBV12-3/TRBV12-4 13 CASSLTTGGEQYF TGTGCCAGCAGTTTAACGACAGGCGGCGAGCAGTACTTC
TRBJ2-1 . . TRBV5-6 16 CASSLVTATSYNEQFF TGTGCCAGCAGCTTGGTGACTGCGACCTCCTACAATGAGCAGTTCTTC
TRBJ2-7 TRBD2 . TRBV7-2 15 CASSLDRWLAGEQYF TGTGCCAGCAGCTTAGATCGGTGGCTAGCGGGCGAGCAGTACTTC
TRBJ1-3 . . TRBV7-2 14 CASSSPVSGNTIYF TGTGCCAGCAGCAGTCCAGTCTCTGGAAACACCATATATTTT
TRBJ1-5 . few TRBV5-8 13 CASSLFLHQPQHF TGTGCCAGCAGCTTGTTCCTTCATCAGCCCCAGCATTTT
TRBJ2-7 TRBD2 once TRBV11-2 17 CASSPRWTSGSLNEQYF TGTGCCAGCAGCCCTCGGTGGACTAGCGGGAGTCTGAACGAGCAGTACTTC
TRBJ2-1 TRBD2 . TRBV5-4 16 CASSPPPGLADNEQFF TGTGCCAGCAGCCCCCCGCCCGGACTAGCGGACAATGAGCAGTTCTTC
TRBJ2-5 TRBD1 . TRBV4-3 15 CASSQDWGQTETQYF TGCGCCAGCAGCCAAGATTGGGGACAGACGGAGACCCAGTACTTC
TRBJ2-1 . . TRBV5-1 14 CASSLIAPPNEQFF TGCGCCAGCAGCTTGATAGCCCCCCCGAATGAGCAGTTCTTC
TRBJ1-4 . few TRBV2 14 CASKGSLGDEKLFF TGTGCCAGCAAGGGGAGCCTCGGAGATGAAAAACTGTTTTTT
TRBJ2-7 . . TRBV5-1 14 CASSPTSTAYEQYF TGCGCCAGCAGCCCGACTAGTACGGCCTACGAGCAGTACTTC
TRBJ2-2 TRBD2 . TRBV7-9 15 CASSSSGRAHGELFF TGTGCCAGCAGCAGTAGCGGGAGGGCCCACGGGGAGCTGTTTTTT